This T cell receptor beta chain is from a study of molecular identifiers for immune sequencing clone quantification. The overall study: Four of five RNA aliquots from roughly 21,000 or 96,000 naive CD8 T cells were sequenced. General observations from the study: One cell's worth of spiked Jurkat TCR RNA was reportedly detectable among approximately 990,000 naive cells. Identical TCR molecules sharing a barcode could underestimate highly expanded clone sizes.

As previously described, bulk TCR libraries were made using listed TCR primers. TCRdb independently ran MiXCR on the PCR reads; one entry per CDR3 protein. The repertoire holds about 510,000 distinct CDR3 sequences, with around 21% as singletons. There are 14 residues in the CDR3. Germline-derived CDR1 and CDR2 are SGHTA and FQGTGA. A word on this clonotype: Its antigen is currently unknown. This could be a read error, since a much larger clone is one nucleotide away.

Sequenced sample: naive CD8+ T cells from blood, with Jurkat cell RNA spiked in. Subset specified: FACS-sorted CD8+CD4-CCR7+CD45RA+ naive T cells. The TCR comes from a human donor in good health. Some libraries in this study had Jurkat cell RNA spiked in. V gene TRBV7-3 combines with J gene TRBJ1-5; D uncertain. The CDR3 coding sequence is TGTGCCAGCAGCTCGGACGTATACAATAAGCCCCAGCATTTT. Amino acid sequence: CASSSDVYNKPQHF.